One T cell receptor (beta chain) is described in this entry. Its cognate antigen is unknown. This specimen belongs to a study of cytomegalovirus exposure and HLA in healthy donors. Looking at the study overall: Of all 400 or so donors who were genotyped, roughly 81% belonged to the Caucasian-associated ancestry cluster. Study observations and caveats: In a later analysis, TCR beta V- and J-gene trimming showed a link to a missense DCLRE1C variant. Analysis performed later found about 17,000 TCR beta sequences associated with HLA alleles at 0.05 false discovery rate.

CDR1 and CDR2 from the germline V gene are SQVTM and ANQGSEA. With V trimmed by 7 bases and J by 6 bases, 8 bases remained unmatched. CDR3 length: 14 amino acids. PCR primers comprised 60 Vbeta and 13 Jbeta primers. Only in-frame clones appear in the TCRdb table, and some are missing; sequencing was by immunoSEQ multiplex PCR. This table holds 73,000 or so clones, around three quarters found once. This clonotype originated in a man over 45 in good health and CMV-seronegative. The chain combines TRBV29-1 with TRBJ2-3; TRBD2 matches 12 bases. The sample was PBMCs. This CDR3 reads CSDLGLAGSDTQYF. For the CDR3, the DNA is TGCAGCGATCTGGGACTAGCGGGCTCGGATACGCAGTATTTT.